This TCR beta chain came from a study of CD8 T cells in Susac syndrome. RNA totalling roughly 0.5 to 1 ug underwent reverse transcription with random hexamers. Amplification of TCR beta CDR3 was carried out by immunoSEQ multiplex PCR, which covered 54 Vbeta and 13 Jbeta segments. TCRdb analysed the immunoSEQ multiplex PCR reads with MiXCR anew, one entry per CDR3 protein. The sample shows roughly 190,000 distinct CDR3 sequences, approximately 93% of them seen only once. Between the trimmed V and J ends, which lost 0 bases and 5 bases, there was a span of 14 bases. The CDR3 consists of 17 residues. Looked up from germline, CDR1 is MNHEY and CDR2 is SVGAGI. TCR beta was sequenced from blood CD8+ and CD4+ T cells. The healthy controls were matched to patients by age and sex. Negative magnetic isolation gave CD8+ and CD4+ cells; FACS enriched CD8+ TEMRA.

The sample consisted of CD4+ T cells from PBMCs. This TCR was sampled from a human donor in good health. The chain couples TRBV6-5 to TRBJ1-6; maybe TRBD1 (6 bases). The CDR3 protein is CASSYSTGVVDNSPLHF. The CDR3 DNA reads TGTGCCAGCAGTTACTCGACAGGCGTGGTGGATAATTCACCCCTCCACTTT.